This T cell receptor beta chain was captured by sequencing in a study of T cells in Graves' hyperthyroidism and ophthalmopathy. Whole-study findings and limits: Blood also showed most of the thyroid clonotypes that were expanded above 0.001.

The TCR beta CDR3 regions underwent amplification using RNA transcripts as the source. TCR CDR3 regions were first amplified by RT-PCR with HTBI primers. MiXCR was run by TCRdb on the multiplex PCR reads, yielding one entry per CDR3 protein. The data show approximately 640,000 distinct CDR3 sequences, about 18% seen once. The table lists this clonotype with many counts. Antigen unknown. This receptor was obtained from a man aged 50 or older with Graves' hyperthyroidism. Input material: blood.

CDR3 sequence: CASSYQGTYNEQFF. The CDR3 coding sequence is TGTGCCAGCAGTTACCAGGGAACCTACAATGAGCAGTTCTTC. The rearrangement joins TRBV27 to TRBJ2-1; D perhaps matches TRBD1 (5 bases). Trimming stripped 4 bases from V and 2 bases from J, with 9 bases between. Germline values: CDR1 MNHEY, CDR2 SMNVEV (reference sequence). This CDR3 spans 14 amino acids.